Following are 2 T cell receptor beta chains from one sample sequenced in a study of OX40 agonist ivuxolimab in advanced cancers. Libraries were prepared by immunoSEQ multiplex PCR; TCRdb keeps only in-frame clonotypes and omits some of them. The sample includes around 44,000 clones, more than 70% seen only once; the top ten take roughly 0.58%. The sample consisted of CD4+ or CD8+ T cells sorted from blood, taken in a trial of the OX40 agonist ivuxolimab. The receptors originated from an adult with an advanced solid tumor such as melanoma, head and neck, liver or kidney cancer.

The J gene is TRBJ2-5, the V gene TRBV6-4, with D unresolved. Germline V lookup: CDR1 MRHNA, CDR2 SNTAGT. CDR3 length: 14 amino acids. V lost 4 bases to trimming and J lost 11 bases, with 20 bases between them. The chain's CDR3 is CASSGAPKYLGQYF. The CDR3 nucleotides read TGTGCCAGCAGTGGGGCCCCCAAATATCTTGGGCAGTACTTC.

The rearrangement links TRBV5-1 to TRBJ2-5; 13 positions agree with TRBD2. Germline V gene lookup returns CDR1 SGHRS and CDR2 YFSETQ. Trimming removed 4 bases from V and 3 bases from J; junction bases left unmatched: 6. The CDR3 has 16 residues. This chain's CDR3 is CASSQTSGGAKETQYF. DNA for the CDR3: TGCGCCAGCAGCCAAACTAGCGGGGGGGCTAAAGAGACCCAGTACTTC.